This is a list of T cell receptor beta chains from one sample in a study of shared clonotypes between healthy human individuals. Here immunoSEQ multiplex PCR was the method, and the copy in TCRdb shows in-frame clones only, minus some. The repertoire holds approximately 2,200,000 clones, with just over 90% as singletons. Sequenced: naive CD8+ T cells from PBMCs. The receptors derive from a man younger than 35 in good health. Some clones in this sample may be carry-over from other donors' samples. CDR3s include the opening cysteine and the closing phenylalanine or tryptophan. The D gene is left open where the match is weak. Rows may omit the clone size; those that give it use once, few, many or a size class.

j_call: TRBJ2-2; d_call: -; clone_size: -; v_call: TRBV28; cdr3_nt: TGTGCCAGCAGCCCGATTGTGCTCCGCGGGGAGCTGTTTTTT; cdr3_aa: CASSPIVLRGELFF
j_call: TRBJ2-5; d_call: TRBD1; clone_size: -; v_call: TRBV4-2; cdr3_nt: TGTGCCAGCAGCCAAGAAGGAGGGACAGGGGGGTTTAAAGAGACCCAGTACTTC; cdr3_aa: CASSQEGGTGGFKETQYF
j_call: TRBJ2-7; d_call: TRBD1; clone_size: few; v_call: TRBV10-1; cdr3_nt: TGCGCCAGCTCCGGGACAGGCTCAGTCGAGCAGTACTTC; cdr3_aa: CASSGTGSVEQYF
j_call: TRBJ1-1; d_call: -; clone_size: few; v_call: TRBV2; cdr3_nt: TGTGCCAGCAGTGAAATGGGGGTAAGGAACACTGAAGCTTTCTTT; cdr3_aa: CASSEMGVRNTEAFF
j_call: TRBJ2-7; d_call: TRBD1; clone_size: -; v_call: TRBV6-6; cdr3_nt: TGTGCCAGCAGTATCCGGGACAGGGTCCACGAGCAGTACTTC; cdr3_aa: CASSIRDRVHEQYF
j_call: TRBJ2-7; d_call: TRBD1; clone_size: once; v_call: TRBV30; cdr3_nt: TGTGCCTTCATACAGGGGAACGAGCAGTACTTC; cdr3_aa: CAFIQGNEQYF
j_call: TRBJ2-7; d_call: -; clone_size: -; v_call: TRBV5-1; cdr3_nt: TGCGCCAGCAGCTTGTTTTCAGGTGGGTTTGGTGGCGGCGAGCAGTACTTC; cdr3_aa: CASSLFSGGFGGGEQYF
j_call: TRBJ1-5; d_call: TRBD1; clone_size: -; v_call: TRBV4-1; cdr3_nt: TGCGCCAGCAGCCAAGATCGCAGGGGGGGTCAGCCCCAGCATTTT; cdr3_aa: CASSQDRRGGQPQHF
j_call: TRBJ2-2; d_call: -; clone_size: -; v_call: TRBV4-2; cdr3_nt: TGTGCCAGCAGCATTAGCGAGAAGAACACCGGGGAGCTGTTTTTT; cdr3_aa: CASSISEKNTGELFF
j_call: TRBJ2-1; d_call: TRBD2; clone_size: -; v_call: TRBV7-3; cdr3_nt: TGTGCCAGCAGCCTTATAGCGGGACACTACAATGAGCAGTTCTTC; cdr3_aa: CASSLIAGHYNEQFF
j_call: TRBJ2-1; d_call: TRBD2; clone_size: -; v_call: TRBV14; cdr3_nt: TGTGCCAGCAGCCACAGCCCTAGCGGGAGGGCCCCCGAGCAGTTCTTC; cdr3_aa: CASSHSPSGRAPEQFF
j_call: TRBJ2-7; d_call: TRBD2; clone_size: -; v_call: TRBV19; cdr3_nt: TGTGCCAGTAGTATTCCGGCTAGCGGGAGGAACGAGCAGTACTTC; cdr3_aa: CASSIPASGRNEQYF
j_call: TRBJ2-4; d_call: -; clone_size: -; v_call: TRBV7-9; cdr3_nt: TGTGCCAGCAGCCCGCCCAGGGCGGCCAAAAACATTCAGTACTTC; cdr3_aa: CASSPPRAAKNIQYF
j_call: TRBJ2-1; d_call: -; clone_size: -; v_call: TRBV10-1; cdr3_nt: TGCGCCAGCAGTGATTCCGGGTCCTACAATGAGCAGTTCTTC; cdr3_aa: CASSDSGSYNEQFF
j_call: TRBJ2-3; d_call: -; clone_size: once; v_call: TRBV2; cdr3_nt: TGTGCCAGCAGTGAAGGGATGGGATTCCTCACAGATACGCAGTATTTT; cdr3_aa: CASSEGMGFLTDTQYF
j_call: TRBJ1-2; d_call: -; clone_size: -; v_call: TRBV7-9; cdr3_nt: TGTGCCAGCAGCTTATACAGGTCGGCTAACTATGGCTACACCTTC; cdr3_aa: CASSLYRSANYGYTF
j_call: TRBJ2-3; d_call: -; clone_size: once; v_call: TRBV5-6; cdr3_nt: TGTGCCAGCAGCGGTATACTTTCCACAGATACGCAGTATTTT; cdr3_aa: CASSGILSTDTQYF
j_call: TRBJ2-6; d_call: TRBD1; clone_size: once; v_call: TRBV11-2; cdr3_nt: TGTGCCAGCAGCAAATACAGGGGGCGACCCTCTGGGGCCAACGTCCTGACTTTC; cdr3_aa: CASSKYRGRPSGANVLTF
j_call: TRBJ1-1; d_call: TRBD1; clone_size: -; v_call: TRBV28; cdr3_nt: TGTGCCAGCAGTTCCCCCCACACAGGGGGCCTGAACACTGAAGCTTTCTTT; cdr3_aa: CASSSPHTGGLNTEAFF
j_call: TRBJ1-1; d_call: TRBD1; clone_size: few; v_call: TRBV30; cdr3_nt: TGTGCCTGGCTAAACAGGGGACTAAACACTGAAGCTTTCTTT; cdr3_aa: CAWLNRGLNTEAFF
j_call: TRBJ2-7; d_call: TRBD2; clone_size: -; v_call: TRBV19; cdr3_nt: TGTGCCAGTAGTGCGTCTAGCGGACCCTCCTACGAGCAGTACTTC; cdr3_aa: CASSASSGPSYEQYF
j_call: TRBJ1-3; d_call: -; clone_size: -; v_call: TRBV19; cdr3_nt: TGTGCCAGTAGTACCTACAGTGGGAGCTCTGGAAACACCATATATTTT; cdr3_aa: CASSTYSGSSGNTIYF
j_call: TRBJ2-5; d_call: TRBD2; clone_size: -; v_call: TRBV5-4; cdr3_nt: TGTGCCAGCAGGGCGGGAGAACAAGAGACCCAGTACTTC; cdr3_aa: CASRAGEQETQYF
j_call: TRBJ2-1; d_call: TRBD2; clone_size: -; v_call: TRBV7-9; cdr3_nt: TGTGCCAGCAGCCTCCACCCGGAGCGGGAGTCTCATGAGCAGTTCTTC; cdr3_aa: CASSLHPERESHEQFF
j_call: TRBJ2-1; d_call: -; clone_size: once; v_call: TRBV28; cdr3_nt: TGTGCCAGCATCCGGGCGGGATACAATGAGCAGTTCTTC; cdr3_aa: CASIRAGYNEQFF
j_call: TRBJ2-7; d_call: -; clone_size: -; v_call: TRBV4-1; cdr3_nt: TGCGCCAGCAGCCAAGATCGGACAGTAGCCCTCGAGCAGTACTTC; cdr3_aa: CASSQDRTVALEQYF
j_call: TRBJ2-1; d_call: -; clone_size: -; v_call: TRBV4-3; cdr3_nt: TGCGCCAGCAGCCAAGGTAGCGGCGGTTACAATGAGCAGTTCTTC; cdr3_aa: CASSQGSGGYNEQFF
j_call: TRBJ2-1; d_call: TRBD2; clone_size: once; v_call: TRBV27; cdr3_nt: TGTGCCAGCAGTTTTGAGCGGGAGGGCCAAAATGAGCAGTTCTTC; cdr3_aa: CASSFEREGQNEQFF
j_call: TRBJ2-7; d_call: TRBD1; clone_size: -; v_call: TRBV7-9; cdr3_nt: TGTGCCAGCAGCCATGACAGGGCCTACGAGCAGTACTTC; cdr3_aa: CASSHDRAYEQYF
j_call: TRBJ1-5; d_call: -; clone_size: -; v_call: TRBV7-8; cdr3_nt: TGTGCCAGCAGCTTAGGGAGGGTCACGCAGCCCCAGCATTTT; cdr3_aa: CASSLGRVTQPQHF
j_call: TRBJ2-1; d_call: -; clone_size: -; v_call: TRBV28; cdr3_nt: TGTGCCAGCAGTTCCCACAGGGAAGTGGGTTACAATGAGCAGTTCTTC; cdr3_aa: CASSSHREVGYNEQFF